Following are 16 T cell receptor beta chains from one sample sequenced in a study of shared clonotypes between healthy human individuals. TCRdb keeps only in-frame clones here, not all; method: immunoSEQ multiplex PCR. The data hold about 2.4 million clones, with over 85% observed a single time. The specimen sequenced was naive CD4+ T cells from PBMCs. Subset in this sample: CD45RA+ positively selected. Source of these receptors: a man between 18 and 29 years old in good health. Some clones in this sample may be carry-over from other donors' samples.

This clone was observed once. The same CDR3 is also encoded by other DNA sequences in this sample. V and J are TRBV30 and TRBJ2-3; 7 bases map to TRBD2. The CDR3 sequence is 13 residues long. V dropped 3 bases and J dropped 0; count of bases not matched to a gene: 0. Germline V gene sequence: CDR1 GTSNPN, CDR2 SVGIG (reference sequence). The CDR3 protein is CAWSGGSTDTQYF. The CDR3 DNA reads TGTGCCTGGAGCGGGGGGAGCACAGATACGCAGTATTTT.

The chain employs TRBV6-5 and TRBJ2-1; D is uncertain. The CDR3 runs 14 residues. Per the germline V gene, CDR1 is MNHEY and CDR2 is SVGAGI. Trimming removed 3 bases from V and 2 bases from J, with 8 bases in between. CDR3 bases: TGTGCCAGCAGTTATCACCCCCCCTACAATGAGCAGTTCTTC. Amino acid sequence: CASSYHPPYNEQFF.

This CDR3 is CASSRPLGSRERSYNEQFF. The CDR3, as DNA: TGCGCCAGCAGCCGACCCCTCGGGTCGCGGGAGAGGTCCTACAATGAGCAGTTCTTC. This chain links TRBV4-1 with TRBJ2-1; 7 nucleotides agree with TRBD2. Germline V gives CDR1 MGHRA, CDR2 YSYEKL. V shed 4 bases, J shed 1 base, and the junction held 16 bases outside the gene matches. The CDR3 contains 19 residues.

The chain combines TRBV9 with TRBJ2-5; TRBD1 might be the D (6 bases). This CDR3 region has 14 residues. The germline CDR1 and CDR2 sequences are SGDLS and YYNGEE. Between the trimmed V and J ends, which lost 4 bases and 5 bases, there was a span of 15 bases. CDR3: CASSSKGQGETQYF. CDR3 sequence (DNA): TGTGCCAGCAGCTCTAAAGGGCAGGGGGAGACCCAGTACTTC.

The gene calls are TRBV7-3 and TRBJ2-7; no reliable D call. This CDR3 spans 15 amino acids. Trimming removed 1 base from V and 0 bases from J, with 10 bases in between. Germline V gene sequence: CDR1 SGHTA, CDR2 FQGTGA. The CDR3 sequence is CASSLRPSSSYEQYF. The CDR3, as DNA: TGTGCCAGCAGCTTAAGACCCAGTTCCTCCTACGAGCAGTACTTC.

Remarks on this clone: Within the sample, other DNA sequences also encode this same CDR3. The V call is TRBV7-9, the J call TRBJ2-5; 7 nucleotides agree with TRBD2. The CDR3 totals 14 residues. The germline CDR1 and CDR2 sequences are SEHNR and FQNEAQ (reference sequence). Unmatched junction bases numbered 10, after V lost 11 bases and J lost 1 base. In nucleotides, the CDR3 is TGTGCCGCTGGTGGTAGCGGGCTCCAAGAGACCCAGTACTTC. This sequence encodes CAAGGSGLQETQYF.

This chain uses TRBV6-5 with TRBJ1-1, with 9 bases that match TRBD1. V gave up 4 bases and J gave up 4 bases; unmatched junction bases: 4. Germline lookup yields CDR1 MNHEY and CDR2 SVGAGI. The CDR3 contains 14 residues. CDR3 coding DNA: TGTGCCAGCAGTTCAACAGGGGGCATCACTGAAGCTTTCTTT. The encoded protein is CASSSTGGITEAFF.

The chain employs TRBV27 and TRBJ1-1, with 9 bases identical to TRBD1. The V gene end was trimmed by 6 bases and the J gene end by 5 bases; junction bases not matched to a gene: 7. The CDR3 contains 14 residues. Germline CDR1 MNHEY, CDR2 SMNVEV (reference sequence). The CDR3 here is CASSWDREFTEAFF. CDR3 nucleotides: TGTGCCAGCAGCTGGGACAGGGAATTTACTGAAGCTTTCTTT.

The CDR3 DNA is TGTGCCTGGAGCGCCGGGACTCCCAACTACGAGCAGTACTTC. Translation: CAWSAGTPNYEQYF. The chain joins TRBV30 to TRBJ2-7, with D possibly TRBD2 on 6 matching bases. This CDR3 contains 14 residues. From germline, CDR1 is GTSNPN and CDR2 SVGIG (reference sequence). The V end was cut by 3 bases, the J end by 3 bases, with 15 bases between. The entire variable domain, with the rest obtained from reference TRBV30 and TRBJ2-7, is as follows: SQTIHQWPATLVQPVGSPLSLECTVEGTSNPNLYWYRQAAGRGLQLLFYSVGIGQISSEVPQNLSASRPQDRQFILSSKKLLLSDSGFYLCAWSAGTPNYEQYFGPGTRLTVT.

The chain employs TRBV5-1 and TRBJ2-5, with TRBD2 identical over 7 bases. The CDR3 runs to 15 residues. V lost 4 bases to trimming and J lost 4 bases; unmatched junction nucleotides: 10. CDR1 and CDR2 (germline): SGHRS, YFSETQ. This CDR3 is CASSPGGTKGETQYF. Here the CDR3 DNA reads TGCGCCAGCAGCCCGGGCGGGACTAAGGGAGAGACCCAGTACTTC.

J is TRBJ2-7 and V is TRBV27; 16 nucleotides line up with TRBD2. The CDR3 has 19 residues. CDR1 is MNHEY, CDR2 SMNVEV, per germline (reference sequence). V dropped 6 bases and J dropped 2; count of bases not matched to a gene: 13. The CDR3 loop is CASSRTPGLAGGPAYEQYF. The CDR3 DNA follows: TGTGCCAGCAGCCGAACTCCGGGACTAGCGGGAGGGCCCGCCTACGAGCAGTACTTC.

The chain joins TRBV6-6 to TRBJ2-7; D may match TRBD1 or TRBD2 (5 bases each). CDR3 length equals 15 residues. V lost 5 bases, J lost 3 bases, and 17 bases lay in between. Per the germline V gene, CDR1 is MNHNY and CDR2 is SVGAGI (reference sequence). The DNA for the CDR3 is TGTGCCAGCAGTCATACTGGGGACGGGAACTACGAGCAGTACTTC. Its translation is CASSHTGDGNYEQYF.

The chain uses TRBV7-2 and TRBJ1-1, with D possibly being TRBD1 (6 bases). The CDR3 has 17 amino acids. Deletions cut 5 bases from V and 5 bases from J, with 24 bases between. Germline V gene sequence: CDR1 SGHTA, CDR2 FQGNSA. Here the CDR3 reads CASSEGRAGAFGTEAFF. The DNA of the CDR3 is TGTGCCAGCAGCGAAGGGCGGGCAGGGGCATTCGGGACTGAAGCTTTCTTT.

The CDR3 coding sequence is TGTGCCATCAGTGGGAGGACAGGACTGGACTATGGCTACACCTTC. Translated, it gives CAISGRTGLDYGYTF. The V gene is TRBV10-3, the J gene TRBJ1-2, with TRBD1 matching over 7 bases. The CDR3 extends over 15 amino acids. Germline CDR1 is ENHRY and CDR2 is SYGVKD. The trim removed 4 bases at V and 3 bases at J, leaving 8 bases unmatched.

On this clone: Other DNA sequences from this sample encode an identical CDR3 as well. The V call is TRBV19, the J call TRBJ2-1; 13 bases are a match to TRBD2. Germline loops: CDR1 LNHDA, CDR2 SQIVND (reference sequence). This CDR3 is built from 14 residues. V was pared by 6 bases and J by 8 bases, with 4 bases of the junction left unmatched. CDR3 bases: TGTGCCAGTAGCGGACTAGCGGGAGACTATGAGCAGTTCTTC. Translated: CASSGLAGDYEQFF.

This sequence joins TRBV4-1 and TRBJ1-1; D gene unclear. V shed 3 bases and J shed 5 bases, with 16 bases lying between them. CDR1 is MGHRA, CDR2 YSYEKL, per germline. The CDR3 has 15 amino acids. The CDR3 coding sequence is TGCGCCAGCAGCCACCCGGACGGGAGAACTACTGAAGCTTTCTTT. It yields the protein CASSHPDGRTTEAFF.